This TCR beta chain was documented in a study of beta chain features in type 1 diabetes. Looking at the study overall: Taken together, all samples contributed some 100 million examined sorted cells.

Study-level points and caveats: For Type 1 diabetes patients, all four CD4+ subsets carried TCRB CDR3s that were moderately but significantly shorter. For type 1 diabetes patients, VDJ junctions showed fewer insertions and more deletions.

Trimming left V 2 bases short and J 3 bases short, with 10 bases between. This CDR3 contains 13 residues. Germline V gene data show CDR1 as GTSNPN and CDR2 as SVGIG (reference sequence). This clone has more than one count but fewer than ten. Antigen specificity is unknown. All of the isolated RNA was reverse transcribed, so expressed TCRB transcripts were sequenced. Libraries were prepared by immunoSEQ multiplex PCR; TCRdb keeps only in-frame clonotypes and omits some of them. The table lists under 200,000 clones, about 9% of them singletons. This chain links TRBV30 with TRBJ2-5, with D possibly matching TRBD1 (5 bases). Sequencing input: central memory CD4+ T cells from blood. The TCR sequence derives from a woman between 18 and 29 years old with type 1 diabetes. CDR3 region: CAWSLDSKETQYF. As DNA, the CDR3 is TGTGCCTGGAGTCTTGACAGTAAAGAGACCCAGTACTTC.